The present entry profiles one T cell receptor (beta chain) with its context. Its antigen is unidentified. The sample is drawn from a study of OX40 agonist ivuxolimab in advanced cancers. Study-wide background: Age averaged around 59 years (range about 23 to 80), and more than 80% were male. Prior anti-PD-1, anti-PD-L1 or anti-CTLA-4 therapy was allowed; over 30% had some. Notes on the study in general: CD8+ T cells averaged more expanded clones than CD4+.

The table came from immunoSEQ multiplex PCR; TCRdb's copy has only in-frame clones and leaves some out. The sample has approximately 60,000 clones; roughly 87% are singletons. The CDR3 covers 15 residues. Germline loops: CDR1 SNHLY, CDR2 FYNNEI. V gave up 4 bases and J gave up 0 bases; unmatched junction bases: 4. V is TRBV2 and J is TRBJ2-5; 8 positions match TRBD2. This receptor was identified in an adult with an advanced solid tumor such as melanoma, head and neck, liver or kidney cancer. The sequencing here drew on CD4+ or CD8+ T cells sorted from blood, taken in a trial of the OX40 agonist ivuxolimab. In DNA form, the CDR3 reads TGTGCCAGCAGTGTTCAGCGGGAGTACCAAGAGACCCAGTACTTC. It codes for CASSVQREYQETQYF.